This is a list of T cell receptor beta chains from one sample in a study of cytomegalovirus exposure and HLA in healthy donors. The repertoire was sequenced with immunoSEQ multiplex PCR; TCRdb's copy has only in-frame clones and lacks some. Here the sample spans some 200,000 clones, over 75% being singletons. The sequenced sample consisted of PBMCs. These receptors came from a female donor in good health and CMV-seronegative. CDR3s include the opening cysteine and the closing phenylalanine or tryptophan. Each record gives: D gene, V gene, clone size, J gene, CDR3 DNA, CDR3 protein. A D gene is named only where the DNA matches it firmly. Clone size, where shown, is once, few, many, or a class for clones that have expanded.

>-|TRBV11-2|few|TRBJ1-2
TGTGCCAGCAGCTTAGGACAGAACTATGGCTACACCTTC
CASSLGQNYGYTF
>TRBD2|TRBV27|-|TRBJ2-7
TGTGCCAGCAGTTTGGCGGGAGGGCCGAGGGAGCAGTACTTC
CASSLAGGPREQYF
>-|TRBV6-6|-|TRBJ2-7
TGTGCCAGCAGTTACCCGGGGAAGAAAGTCGGCTACGAGCAGTACTTC
CASSYPGKKVGYEQYF
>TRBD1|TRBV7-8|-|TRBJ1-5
TGTGCCAGCAGCTTAGCTGATCGACAGGGAAGTCAGCCCCAGCATTTT
CASSLADRQGSQPQHF
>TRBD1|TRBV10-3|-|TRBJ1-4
TGTGCCACGGGGGACAGGGGGCAAGATTTAGGTGAAAAACTGTTTTTT
CATGDRGQDLGEKLFF
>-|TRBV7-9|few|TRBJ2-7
TGTGCCAGCAGCCTGACCCAACTAGGAGAGCAGTACTTC
CASSLTQLGEQYF
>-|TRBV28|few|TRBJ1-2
TGTGCCACCGGAGGCTATGGCTACACCTTC
CATGGYGYTF
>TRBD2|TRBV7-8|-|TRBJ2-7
TGTGCCAGCAGCTCGGGGACTAGCGGGAGTAAAGACTACGAGCAGTACTTC
CASSSGTSGSKDYEQYF
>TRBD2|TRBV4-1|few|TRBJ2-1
TGCGCCAGCAGCCCCGGGACTAGCGGGAGGGCCCATGAGCAGTTCTTC
CASSPGTSGRAHEQFF
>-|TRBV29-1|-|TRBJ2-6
TGCAGCGTTGGGGAGTCTGGGGCCAACGTCCTGACTTTC
CSVGESGANVLTF
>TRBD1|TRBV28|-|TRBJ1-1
TGTGCCAGCAGTCCTTACAGGGGCTGGACTGAAGCTTTCTTT
CASSPYRGWTEAFF
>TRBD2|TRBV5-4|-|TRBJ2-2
TGTGCCAGCAGCCTGGGGACTAGCGGGAGAGTCGCCGGGGAGCTGTTTTTT
CASSLGTSGRVAGELFF
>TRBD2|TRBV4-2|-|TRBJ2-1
TGTGCCAGCAGCCAAGGACTAGCGGGAGGTTCCTACAATGAGCAGTTCTTC
CASSQGLAGGSYNEQFF
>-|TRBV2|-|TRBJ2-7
TGTGCCAGCAGTACGCCTCGGTCCGAGCAGTACTTC
CASSTPRSEQYF